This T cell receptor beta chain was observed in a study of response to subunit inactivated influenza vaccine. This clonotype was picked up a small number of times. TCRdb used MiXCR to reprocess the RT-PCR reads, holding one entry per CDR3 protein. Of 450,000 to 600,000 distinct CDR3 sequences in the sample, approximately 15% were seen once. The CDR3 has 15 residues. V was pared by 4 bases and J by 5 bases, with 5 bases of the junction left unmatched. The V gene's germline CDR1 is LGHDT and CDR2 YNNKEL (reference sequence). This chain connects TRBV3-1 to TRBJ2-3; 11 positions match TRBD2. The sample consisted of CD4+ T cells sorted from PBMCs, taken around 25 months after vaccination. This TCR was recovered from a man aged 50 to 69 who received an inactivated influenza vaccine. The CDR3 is CASSRPLAGVDTQYF. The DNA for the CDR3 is TGTGCCAGCAGCCGCCCACTAGCGGGAGTAGATACGCAGTATTTT.